This passage covers 13 T cell receptor beta chains from one sample sequenced in a study of blood T cell repertoires in COVID-19. Produced via immunoSEQ multiplex PCR; TCRdb's table is partial and in-frame only. The sample holds about 88,000 clones, roughly 90% seen once. Sequenced material: peripheral blood. The receptors stem from a man in his sixties with acute or convalescent COVID-19.

The V gene is TRBV18, the J gene TRBJ2-1; D may be TRBD1 (6 bases). Germline V lookup: CDR1 KGHSH, CDR2 LQKENI. Trimming removed 2 bases from V and 4 bases from J, with 12 bases in between. This CDR3 comprises 15 residues. The CDR3 protein is CASSPEGDQYNEQFF. The DNA of the CDR3 is TGTGCCAGCTCACCAGAGGGGGACCAATACAATGAGCAGTTCTTC.

The rearrangement links TRBV7-9 to TRBJ2-7; 10 positions agree with TRBD1. Trimming at V came to 5 bases and at J to 5 bases, leaving 12 bases not matched to a gene. CDR1 SEHNR and CDR2 FQNEAQ come from the germline V gene (reference sequence). CDR3 length: 16 residues. In DNA, the CDR3 is TGTGCCAGCAGCCTTACCTACGGGACAGGGGCCCACGAGCAGTACTTC. It specifies CASSLTYGTGAHEQYF.

V gene TRBV7-9 combines with J gene TRBJ2-1, with a possible D match to TRBD2 (6 bases). The CDR3 length is 13 residues. V was trimmed by 6 bases and J by 4 bases, leaving 10 bases between them. Germline CDR1 is SEHNR and CDR2 is FQNEAQ (reference sequence). As DNA, the CDR3 is TGTGCCAGCAGGTCGGAGGGATACAATGAGCAGTTCTTC. Encoded protein: CASRSEGYNEQFF.

The chain is built from TRBV27 and TRBJ2-7, with TRBD1 identical over 7 bases. This CDR3 has 17 residues. Germline lookup yields CDR1 MNHEY and CDR2 SMNVEV (reference sequence). V shed 5 bases and J 0 bases; nucleotides not matched to a gene: 13. The CDR3 is CASSARFVRDSSYEQYF. The CDR3 coding sequence is TGTGCCAGCAGTGCGCGTTTCGTAAGGGACAGCTCCTACGAGCAGTACTTC.

The chain links TRBV4-1 to TRBJ2-3; 12 bases agree with TRBD2. CDR3 length: 18 residues. V was clipped by 1 base and J by 1 base; unmatched bases: 6. Germline CDR1 and CDR2: MGHRA and YSYEKL. CDR3 residues: CASSQGKLAGGRTDTQYF. The DNA for the CDR3 is TGCGCCAGCAGCCAAGGAAAACTAGCGGGAGGACGCACAGATACGCAGTATTTT.

The CDR3: CASSPRQGEYNEQFF. CDR3 nucleotides: TGTGCCAGCTCACCAAGGCAGGGGGAGTACAATGAGCAGTTCTTC. The chain joins TRBV18 to TRBJ2-1; 7 nucleotides match TRBD1. CDR1 and CDR2 from the germline V gene are KGHSH and LQKENI. The trim removed 2 bases at V and 4 bases at J, leaving 5 bases unmatched. The CDR3 is made up of 15 amino acids.

The rearrangement joins TRBV7-3 to TRBJ2-2; the D gene is possibly TRBD1 (5 bases). Germline CDR1 and CDR2: SGHTA and FQGTGA. The V end was cut by 5 bases, the J end by 8 bases, with 12 bases between. The CDR3 length is 13 residues. Here the CDR3 DNA reads TGTGCCAGCAGCCGAAAAGGGGTGGGGGAGCTGTTTTTT. This translates into CASSRKGVGELFF.

The rearrangement uses TRBV5-1 and TRBJ2-7; TRBD2 might be the D (6 bases). CDR3 length: 14 residues. Germline V gene data show CDR1 as SGHRS and CDR2 as YFSETQ. V was shortened by 0 bases and J by 6 bases, with 13 bases between the two germline ends. The CDR3 here is CASSLDGSWREQYF. The CDR3 DNA reads TGCGCCAGCAGCTTGGACGGGAGTTGGCGCGAGCAGTACTTC.

This clone was recorded a few times. The chain uses TRBV21-1 and TRBJ2-3; the D segment call TRBD1 is taken from the table without a DNA check. TRBV21-1 is a known pseudogene. The CDR3 is made up of 17 amino acids. The chain's CDR3 is CASSKGGPSDSQDTQYF. CDR3 nucleotide sequence: TGTGCCAGCAGCAAAGGCGGCCCATCGGACAGCCAAGATACGCAGTATTTT.

The CDR3 loop is CASRPGQGFYEQYF. For the CDR3, the DNA is TGTGCCAGCAGACCGGGACAGGGGTTCTACGAGCAGTACTTC. This sequence joins TRBV28 and TRBJ2-7, with TRBD1 identical over 10 bases. Germline loops: CDR1 MDHEN, CDR2 SYDVKM. V trimming: 6 bases; J trimming: 3 bases; junction bases outside the gene matches: 5. The CDR3 totals 14 residues.

This clone is a singleton in its sample. The V gene is TRBV27, the J gene TRBJ2-5, with TRBD2 matching over 9 bases. The J call may be incorrect, as the DNA end agrees better with TRBJ2-7. The germline gives CDR1 MNHEY, CDR2 SMNVEV (reference sequence). The CDR3 consists of 14 residues. CDR3 nucleotide sequence: TGTGCCAGTCAGACTAGCGGTTTATCCTACGAGCAGTACTTC. It encodes CASQTSGLSYEQYF.

This rearrangement joins TRBV7-9 to TRBJ2-3, with 8 bases aligning to TRBD2. The J segment lost 2 bases and the V segment lost 1 base, leaving 5 bases of the junction unmatched. From germline, CDR1 is SEHNR and CDR2 FQNEAQ (reference sequence). The CDR3 has 16 residues. CDR3 in amino acids: CASSLGVSGATDTQYF. The CDR3 region has the DNA TGTGCCAGCAGCTTAGGGGTTAGCGGGGCCACAGATACGCAGTATTTT.

The chain is built from TRBV3-1 (or the pseudogene TRBV3-2) and TRBJ2-5; D is ambiguous. Germline-derived CDR1 and CDR2 are LGHDT and YNNKEL (reference sequence). CDR3 length equals 14 residues. Trimming cost V 2 bases and J 5 bases, with 12 bases left between them. The DNA for the CDR3 is TGTGCCAGCAGCCAAATACGGAGCGCGGAGACCCAGTACTTC. It encodes CASSQIRSAETQYF.